This T cell receptor beta chain is from a study of blood T cell repertoires in COVID-19. Study details: The United States, Italy and Spain were the sources of the acute and convalescent COVID-19 samples.

TCRdb keeps only in-frame clones here, not all; method: immunoSEQ multiplex PCR. Of about 160,000 clones in the sample, about 90% were seen once. The source is a young man with COVID-19, enrolled during active disease. The sample consisted of peripheral blood.

For the CDR3, the DNA is TGTGCCAGCAGGGTTTCCGGGAACTCCTACAATGAGCAGTTCTTC. Its translation is CASRVSGNSYNEQFF. V and J are TRBV28 and TRBJ2-1; D perhaps matches TRBD2 (5 bases). The CDR3 consists of 15 residues. Trimming pared 6 bases from V and 0 bases from J, leaving 12 bases between. Germline CDR1 reads MDHEN; CDR2 reads SYDVKM.